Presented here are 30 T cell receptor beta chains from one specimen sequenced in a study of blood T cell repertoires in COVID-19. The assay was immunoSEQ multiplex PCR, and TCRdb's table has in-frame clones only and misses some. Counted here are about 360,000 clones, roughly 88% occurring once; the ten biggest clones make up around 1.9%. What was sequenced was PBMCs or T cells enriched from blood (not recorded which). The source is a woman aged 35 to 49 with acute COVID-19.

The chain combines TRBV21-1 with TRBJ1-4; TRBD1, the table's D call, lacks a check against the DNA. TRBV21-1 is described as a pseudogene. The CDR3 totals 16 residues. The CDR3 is CASSGEDRGLNEKLFF. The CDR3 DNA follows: TGTGCCAGCAGCGGGGAGGACAGGGGCCTTAATGAAAAACTGTTTTTT.

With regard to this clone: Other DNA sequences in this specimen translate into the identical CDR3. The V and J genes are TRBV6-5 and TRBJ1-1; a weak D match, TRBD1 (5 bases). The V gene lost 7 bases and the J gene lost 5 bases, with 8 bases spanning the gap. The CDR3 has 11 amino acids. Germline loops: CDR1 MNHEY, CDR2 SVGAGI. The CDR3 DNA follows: TGTGCCAGCACCCGGGGGACTGAAGCTTTCTTT. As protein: CASTRGTEAFF.

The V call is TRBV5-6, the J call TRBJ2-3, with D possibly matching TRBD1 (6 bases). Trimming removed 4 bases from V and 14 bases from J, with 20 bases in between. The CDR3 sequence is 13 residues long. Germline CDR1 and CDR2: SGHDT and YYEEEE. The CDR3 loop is CASSRDIGNNPYF. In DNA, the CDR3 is TGTGCCAGCAGCCGGGACATTGGGAATAATCCGTATTTT.

CDR3 nucleotides: TGTGCCAGCGCGGGGGGCGGGGACATTCAGTACTTC. Amino acid sequence: CASAGGGDIQYF. The rearrangement uses TRBV27 and TRBJ2-4, with 8 bases matching TRBD2. This CDR3 is 12 amino acids long. Germline CDR1 and CDR2: MNHEY and SMNVEV (reference sequence). J was trimmed by 8 bases and V by 8 bases; bases with no gene match: 5.

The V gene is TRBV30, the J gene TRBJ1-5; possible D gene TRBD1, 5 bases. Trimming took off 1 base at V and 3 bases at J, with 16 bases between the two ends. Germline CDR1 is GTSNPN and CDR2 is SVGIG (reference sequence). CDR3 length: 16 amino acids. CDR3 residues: CAWSAAQDTLNQPQHF. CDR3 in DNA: TGTGCCTGGAGTGCCGCACAGGATACGCTCAATCAGCCCCAGCATTTT.

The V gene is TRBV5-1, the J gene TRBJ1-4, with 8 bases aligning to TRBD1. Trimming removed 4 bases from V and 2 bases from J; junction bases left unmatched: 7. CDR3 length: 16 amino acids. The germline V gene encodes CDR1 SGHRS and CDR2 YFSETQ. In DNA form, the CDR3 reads TGCGCCAGCAGCCCAAGGACAGGGTCGACTAATGAAAAACTGTTTTTT. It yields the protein CASSPRTGSTNEKLFF.

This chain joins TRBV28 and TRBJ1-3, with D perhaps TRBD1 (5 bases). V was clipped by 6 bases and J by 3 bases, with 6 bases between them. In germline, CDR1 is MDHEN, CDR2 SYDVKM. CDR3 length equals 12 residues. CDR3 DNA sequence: TGTGCCAGCAGAGGGGATGGAAACACCATATATTTT. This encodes CASRGDGNTIYF.

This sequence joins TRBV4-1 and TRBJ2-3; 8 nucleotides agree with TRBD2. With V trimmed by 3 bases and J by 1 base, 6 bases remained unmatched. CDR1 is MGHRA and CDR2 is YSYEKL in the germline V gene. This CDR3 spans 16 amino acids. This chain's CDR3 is CASSHQWRGGTDTQYF. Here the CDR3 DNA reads TGCGCCAGCAGCCATCAATGGCGGGGGGGCACAGATACGCAGTATTTT.

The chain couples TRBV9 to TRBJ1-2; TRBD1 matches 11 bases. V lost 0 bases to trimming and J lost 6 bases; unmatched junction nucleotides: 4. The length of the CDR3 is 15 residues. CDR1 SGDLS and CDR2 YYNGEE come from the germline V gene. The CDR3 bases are TGTGCCAGCAGCGTAGGGGACAGGGGGTTGGATGGCTACACCTTC. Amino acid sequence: CASSVGDRGLDGYTF.

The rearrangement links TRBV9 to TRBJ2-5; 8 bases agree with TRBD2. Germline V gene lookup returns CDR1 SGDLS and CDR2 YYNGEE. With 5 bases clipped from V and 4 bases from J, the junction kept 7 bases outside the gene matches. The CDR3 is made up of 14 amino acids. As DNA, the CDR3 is TGTGCCAGCAGTAATGCGGGGGGCGGAGAGACCCAGTACTTC. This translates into CASSNAGGGETQYF.

CDR3 region: CASKAAGTNTGELFF. For the CDR3, the DNA is TGTGCCAGCAAGGCGGCAGGGACGAACACCGGGGAGCTGTTTTTT. The chain combines TRBV5-4 with TRBJ2-2; D is perhaps TRBD1 (5 bases). The CDR3 totals 15 residues. Germline lookup yields CDR1 SGHNT and CDR2 YYREEE (reference sequence). V was clipped by 6 bases and J by 0 bases, with 12 bases between them.

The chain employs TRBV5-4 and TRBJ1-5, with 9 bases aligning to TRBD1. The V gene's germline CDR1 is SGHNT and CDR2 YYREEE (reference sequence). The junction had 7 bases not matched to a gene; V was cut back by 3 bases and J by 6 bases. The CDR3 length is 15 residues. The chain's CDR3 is CASSSGTGPSQPQHF. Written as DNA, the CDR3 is TGTGCCAGCAGCTCCGGGACAGGGCCCTCTCAGCCCCAGCATTTT.

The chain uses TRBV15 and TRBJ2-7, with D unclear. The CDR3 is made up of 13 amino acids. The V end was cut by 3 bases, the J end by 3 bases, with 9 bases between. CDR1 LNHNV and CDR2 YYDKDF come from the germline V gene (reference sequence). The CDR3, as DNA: TGTGCCACCAGCAGTAATTCGGGCTACGAGCAGTACTTC. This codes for CATSSNSGYEQYF.

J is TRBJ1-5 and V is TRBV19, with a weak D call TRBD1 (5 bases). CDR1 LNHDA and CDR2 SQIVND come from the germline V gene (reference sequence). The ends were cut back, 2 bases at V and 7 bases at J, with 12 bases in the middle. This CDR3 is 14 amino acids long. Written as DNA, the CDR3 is TGTGCCAGTAGTATAAAAGGGGATCGACAGCCCCAGCATTTT. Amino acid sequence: CASSIKGDRQPQHF.

CDR3 sequence (DNA): TGTGCCAGTAGTGAAGCGGGGGGGCCAGGGAATGAGCAGTTCTTC. It specifies CASSEAGGPGNEQFF. V is TRBV19 and J is TRBJ2-1, with TRBD2 matching over 10 bases. The CDR3 sequence is 15 residues long. V dropped 5 bases and J dropped 7; count of bases not matched to a gene: 8. Per the germline V gene, CDR1 is LNHDA and CDR2 is SQIVND (reference sequence). Full variable domain (remainder filled in from reference TRBV19 and TRBJ2-1): DGGITQSPKYLFRKEGQNVTLSCEQNLNHDAMYWYRQDPGQGLRLIYYSQIVNDFQKGDIAEGYSVSREKKESFPLTVTSAQKNPTAFYLCASSEAGGPGNEQFFGPGTRLTVL.

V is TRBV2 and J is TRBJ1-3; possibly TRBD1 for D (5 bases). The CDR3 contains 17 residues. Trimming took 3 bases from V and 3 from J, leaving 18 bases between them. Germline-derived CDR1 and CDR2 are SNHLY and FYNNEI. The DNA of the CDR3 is TGTGCCAGCAGTGATCTCCCTCAGGGCTTGGGTGGAAACACCATATATTTT. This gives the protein CASSDLPQGLGGNTIYF.

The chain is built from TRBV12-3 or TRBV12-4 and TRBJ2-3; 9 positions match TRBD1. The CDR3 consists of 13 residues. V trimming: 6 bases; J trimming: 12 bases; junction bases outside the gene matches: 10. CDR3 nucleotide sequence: TGTGCCAGCAGCGGGACCGGGACAGGGAATCAGTATTTT. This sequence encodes CASSGTGTGNQYF.

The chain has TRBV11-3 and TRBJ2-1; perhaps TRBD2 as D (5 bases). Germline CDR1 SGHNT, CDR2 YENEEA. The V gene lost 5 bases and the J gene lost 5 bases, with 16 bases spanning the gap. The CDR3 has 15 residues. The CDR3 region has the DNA TGTGCCAGCAGCCCCCGCGGTGACGGGAACAATGAGCAGTTCTTC. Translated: CASSPRGDGNNEQFF.

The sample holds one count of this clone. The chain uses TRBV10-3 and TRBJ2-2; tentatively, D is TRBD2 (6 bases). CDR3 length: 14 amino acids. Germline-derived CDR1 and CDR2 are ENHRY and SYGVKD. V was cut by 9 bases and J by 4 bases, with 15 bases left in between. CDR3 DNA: TGTGCCATTCAACTCGGGCGGGGCACCGGGGAGCTGTTTTTT. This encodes CAIQLGRGTGELFF.

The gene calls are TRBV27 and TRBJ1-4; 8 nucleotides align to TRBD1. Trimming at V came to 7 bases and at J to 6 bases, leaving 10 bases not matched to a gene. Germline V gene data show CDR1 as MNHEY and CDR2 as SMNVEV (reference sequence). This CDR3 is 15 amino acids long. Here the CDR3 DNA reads TGTGCCAGCAAGGGATTGGCACAGGGGGATGAAAAACTGTTTTTT. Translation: CASKGLAQGDEKLFF.

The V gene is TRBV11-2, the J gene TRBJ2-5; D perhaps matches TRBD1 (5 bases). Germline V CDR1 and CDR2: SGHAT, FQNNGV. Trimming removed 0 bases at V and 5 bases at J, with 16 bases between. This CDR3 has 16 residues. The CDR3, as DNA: TGTGCCAGCAGCTTAGATCTCCAGGGTCCAGGGGAGACCCAGTACTTC. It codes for CASSLDLQGPGETQYF. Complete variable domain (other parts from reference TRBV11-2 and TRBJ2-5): EAGVAQSPRYKIIEKRQSVAFWCNPISGHATLYWYQQILGQGPKLLIQFQNNGVVDDSQLPKDRFSAERLKGVDSTLKIQPAKLEDSAVYLCASSLDLQGPGETQYFGPGTRLLVL.

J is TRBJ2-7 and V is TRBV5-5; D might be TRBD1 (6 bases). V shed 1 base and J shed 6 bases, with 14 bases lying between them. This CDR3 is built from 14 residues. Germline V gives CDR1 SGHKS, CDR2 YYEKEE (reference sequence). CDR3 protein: CASSLRAGAGEQYF. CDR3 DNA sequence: TGTGCCAGCAGCTTGAGGGCAGGGGCGGGCGAGCAGTACTTC.

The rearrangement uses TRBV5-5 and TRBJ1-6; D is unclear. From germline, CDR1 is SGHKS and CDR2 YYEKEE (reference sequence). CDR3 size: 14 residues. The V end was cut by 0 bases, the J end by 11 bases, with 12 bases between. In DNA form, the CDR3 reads TGTGCCAGCAGCTTGGGACCGGTGGAGGCACCCCTCCACTTT. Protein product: CASSLGPVEAPLHF.

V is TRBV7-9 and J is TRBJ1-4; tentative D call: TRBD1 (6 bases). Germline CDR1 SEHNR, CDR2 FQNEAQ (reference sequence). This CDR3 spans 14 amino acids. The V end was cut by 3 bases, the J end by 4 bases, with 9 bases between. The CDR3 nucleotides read TGTGCCAGCAGCTTCGGACAGTATAATGAAAAACTGTTTTTT. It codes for CASSFGQYNEKLFF.

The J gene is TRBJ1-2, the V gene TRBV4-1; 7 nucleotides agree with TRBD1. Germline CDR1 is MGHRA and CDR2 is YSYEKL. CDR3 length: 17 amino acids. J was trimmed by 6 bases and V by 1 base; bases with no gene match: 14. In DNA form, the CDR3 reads TGCGCCAGCAGCCAAGTTGAGGGGGCAAATACGGAAAATGGCTACACCTTC. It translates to CASSQVEGANTENGYTF.

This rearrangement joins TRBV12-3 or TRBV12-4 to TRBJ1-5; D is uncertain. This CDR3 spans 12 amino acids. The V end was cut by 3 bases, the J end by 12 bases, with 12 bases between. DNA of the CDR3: TGTGCCAGCAGTTTGGACTTTTTGGTCCAGCATTTT. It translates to CASSLDFLVQHF.

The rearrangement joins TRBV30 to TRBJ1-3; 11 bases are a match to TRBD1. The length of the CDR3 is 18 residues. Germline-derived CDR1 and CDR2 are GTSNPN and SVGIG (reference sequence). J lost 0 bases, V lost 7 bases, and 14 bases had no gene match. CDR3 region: CAYRPGDRGFRSGNTIYF. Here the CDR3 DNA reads TGTGCCTACCGCCCCGGGGACAGGGGGTTTCGCTCTGGAAACACCATATATTTT. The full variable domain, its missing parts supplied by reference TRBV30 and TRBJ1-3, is SQTIHQWPATLVQPVGSPLSLECTVEGTSNPNLYWYRQAAGRGLQLLFYSVGIGQISSEVPQNLSASRPQDRQFILSSKKLLLSDSGFYLCAYRPGDRGFRSGNTIYFGEGSWLTVV.

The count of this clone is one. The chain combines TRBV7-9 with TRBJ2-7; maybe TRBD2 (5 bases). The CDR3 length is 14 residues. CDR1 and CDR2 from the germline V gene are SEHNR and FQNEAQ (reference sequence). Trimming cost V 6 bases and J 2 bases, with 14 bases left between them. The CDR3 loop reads CASRSTSSAYEQYF. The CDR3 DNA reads TGTGCCAGCAGGTCTACTAGTTCCGCCTACGAGCAGTACTTC.

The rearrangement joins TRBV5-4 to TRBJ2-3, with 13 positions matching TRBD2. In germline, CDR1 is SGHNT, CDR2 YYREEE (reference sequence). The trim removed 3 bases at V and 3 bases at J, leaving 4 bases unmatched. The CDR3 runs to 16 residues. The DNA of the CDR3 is TGTGCCAGCAGCTACAGGACTAGCGGGGGAACAGATACGCAGTATTTT. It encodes CASSYRTSGGTDTQYF.

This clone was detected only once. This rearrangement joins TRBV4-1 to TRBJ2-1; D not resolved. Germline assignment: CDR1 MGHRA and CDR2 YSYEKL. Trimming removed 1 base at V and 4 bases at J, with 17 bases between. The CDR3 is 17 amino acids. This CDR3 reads CASSQVRAGPSYNEQFF. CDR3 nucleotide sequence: TGCGCCAGCAGCCAAGTTCGTGCAGGTCCCTCATACAATGAGCAGTTCTTC.